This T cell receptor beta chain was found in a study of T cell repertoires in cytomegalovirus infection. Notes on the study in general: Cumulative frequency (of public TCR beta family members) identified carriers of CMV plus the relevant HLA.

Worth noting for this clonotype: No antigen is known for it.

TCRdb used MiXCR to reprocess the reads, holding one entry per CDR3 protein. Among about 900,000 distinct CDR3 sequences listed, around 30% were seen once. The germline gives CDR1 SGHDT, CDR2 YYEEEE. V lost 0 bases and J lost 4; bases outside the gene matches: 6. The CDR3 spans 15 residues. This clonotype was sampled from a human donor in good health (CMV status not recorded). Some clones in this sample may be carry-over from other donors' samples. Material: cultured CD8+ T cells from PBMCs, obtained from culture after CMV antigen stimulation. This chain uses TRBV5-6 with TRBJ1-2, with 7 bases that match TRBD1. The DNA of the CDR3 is TGTGCCAGCAGCTTGGGAGGGGGCTTCTCCTATGGCTACACCTTC. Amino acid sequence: CASSLGGGFSYGYTF.